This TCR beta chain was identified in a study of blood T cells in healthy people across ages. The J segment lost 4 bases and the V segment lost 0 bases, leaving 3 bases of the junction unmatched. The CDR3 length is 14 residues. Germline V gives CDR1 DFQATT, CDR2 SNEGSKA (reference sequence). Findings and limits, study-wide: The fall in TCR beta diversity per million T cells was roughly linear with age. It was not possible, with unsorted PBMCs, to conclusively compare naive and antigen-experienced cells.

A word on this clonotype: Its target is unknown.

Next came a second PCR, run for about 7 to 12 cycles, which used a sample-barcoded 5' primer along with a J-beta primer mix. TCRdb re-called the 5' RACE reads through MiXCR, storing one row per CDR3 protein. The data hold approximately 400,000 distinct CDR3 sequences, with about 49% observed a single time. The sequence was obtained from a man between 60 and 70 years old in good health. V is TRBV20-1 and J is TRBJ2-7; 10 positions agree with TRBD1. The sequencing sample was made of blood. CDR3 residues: CSARDKGQGYEQYF. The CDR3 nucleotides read TGCAGTGCTAGAGATAAGGGACAGGGGTACGAGCAGTACTTC.